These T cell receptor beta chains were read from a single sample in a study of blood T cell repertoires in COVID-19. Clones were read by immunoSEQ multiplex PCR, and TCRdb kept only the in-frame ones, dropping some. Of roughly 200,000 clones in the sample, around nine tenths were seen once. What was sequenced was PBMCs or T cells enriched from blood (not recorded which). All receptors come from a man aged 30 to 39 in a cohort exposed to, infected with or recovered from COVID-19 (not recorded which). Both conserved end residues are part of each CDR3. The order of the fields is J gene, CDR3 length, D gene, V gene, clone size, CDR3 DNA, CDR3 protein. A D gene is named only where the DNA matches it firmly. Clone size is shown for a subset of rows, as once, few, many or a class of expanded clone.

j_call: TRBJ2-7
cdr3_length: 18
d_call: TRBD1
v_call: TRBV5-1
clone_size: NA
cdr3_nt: TGCGCCAGCAGCTGGGACAGTATGATCCTCCAAGGTTCCTACGAGCAGTACTTC
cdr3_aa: CASSWDSMILQGSYEQYF

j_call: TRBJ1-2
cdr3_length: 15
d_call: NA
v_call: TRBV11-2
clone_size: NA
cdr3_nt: TGTGCCAGCAGCCCAACCACCGGGACAATCTATGGCTACACCTTC
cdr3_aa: CASSPTTGTIYGYTF

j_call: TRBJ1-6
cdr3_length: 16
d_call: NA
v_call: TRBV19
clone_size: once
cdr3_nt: TGTGCCAGTAGTATATCGGTTACCTCTGATGGTTCACCCCTCCACTTT
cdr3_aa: CASSISVTSDGSPLHF

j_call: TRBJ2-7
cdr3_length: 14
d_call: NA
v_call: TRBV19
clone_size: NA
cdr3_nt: TGTGCCAGTAGTACGCCGGGACAATCCTACGAGCAGTACTTC
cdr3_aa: CASSTPGQSYEQYF

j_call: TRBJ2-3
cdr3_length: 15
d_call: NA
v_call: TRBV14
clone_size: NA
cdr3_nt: TGTGCCAGCAGCCAAGGAAAGCACAGTTCAGATACGCAGTATTTT
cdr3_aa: CASSQGKHSSDTQYF

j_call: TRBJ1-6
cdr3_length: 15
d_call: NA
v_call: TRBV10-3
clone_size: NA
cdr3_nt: TGTGCCATCAGCCGAAGGGAGCCCTATAATTCACCCCTCCACTTT
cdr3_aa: CAISRREPYNSPLHF

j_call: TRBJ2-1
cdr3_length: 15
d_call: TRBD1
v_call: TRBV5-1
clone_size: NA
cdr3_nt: TGCGCCAGCAGCGGATCCGGGACAGGGTTTCGGGGGCAGTTCTTC
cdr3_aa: CASSGSGTGFRGQFF

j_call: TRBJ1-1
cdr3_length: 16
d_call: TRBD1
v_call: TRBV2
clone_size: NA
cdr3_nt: TGTGCCAGCAGTGACTCAAGGGGACAGCGAGACACTGAAGCTTTCTTT
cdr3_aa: CASSDSRGQRDTEAFF

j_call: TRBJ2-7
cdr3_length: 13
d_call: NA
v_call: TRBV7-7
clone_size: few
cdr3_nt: TGTGCTAGCAGCTTATTTGCAGGGTACGAGCAGTACTTC
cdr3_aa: CASSLFAGYEQYF

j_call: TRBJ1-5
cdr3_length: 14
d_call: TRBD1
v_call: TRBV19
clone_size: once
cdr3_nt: TGTGCCAGTAGTACAACAGGGGGGAATCAGCCCCAGCATTTT
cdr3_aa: CASSTTGGNQPQHF

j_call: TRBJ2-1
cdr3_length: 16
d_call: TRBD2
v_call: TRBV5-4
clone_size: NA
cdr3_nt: TGTGCCAGCAGCTTGTGGGGTCGGGAGGGCCACAATGAGCAGTTCTTC
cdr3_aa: CASSLWGREGHNEQFF

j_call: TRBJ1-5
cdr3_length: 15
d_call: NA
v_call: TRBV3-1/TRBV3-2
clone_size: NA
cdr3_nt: TGTGCCAGCAGCCAAGGCAGGGCCGGGAGTCAGCCCCAGCATTTT
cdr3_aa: CASSQGRAGSQPQHF

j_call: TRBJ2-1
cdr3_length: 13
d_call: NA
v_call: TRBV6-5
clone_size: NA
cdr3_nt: TGTGCCAGCAGTTTAGCCGGGAGTCAAGCGCAGTTCTTC
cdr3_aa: CASSLAGSQAQFF

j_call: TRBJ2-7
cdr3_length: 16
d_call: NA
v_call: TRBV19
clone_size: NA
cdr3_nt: TGTGCCAGTAGTATATCGGGGGACAGCAGCTCCTACGAGCAGTACTTC
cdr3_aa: CASSISGDSSSYEQYF

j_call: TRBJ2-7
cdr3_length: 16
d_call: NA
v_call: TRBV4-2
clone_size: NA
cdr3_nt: TGTGCCAGCAGCCAAGATAACGGAGGGATACCCTACGAGCAGTACTTC
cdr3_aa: CASSQDNGGIPYEQYF

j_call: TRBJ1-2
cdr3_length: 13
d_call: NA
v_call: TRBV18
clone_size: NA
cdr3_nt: TGTGCCAGCTCACCGGGAGGAGTCTATGGCTACACCTTC
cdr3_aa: CASSPGGVYGYTF

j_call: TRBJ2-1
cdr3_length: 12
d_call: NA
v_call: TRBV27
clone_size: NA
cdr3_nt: TGTGCCAGCTGTACAGGGACCAATGAGCAGTTCTTC
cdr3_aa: CASCTGTNEQFF

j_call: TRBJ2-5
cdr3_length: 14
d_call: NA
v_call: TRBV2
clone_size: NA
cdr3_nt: TGTGCCAGCAGTGAAGGGGATAGCGGACAGACCCAGTACTTC
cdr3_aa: CASSEGDSGQTQYF

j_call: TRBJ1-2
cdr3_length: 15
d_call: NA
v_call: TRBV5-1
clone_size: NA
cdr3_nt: TGCGCCAGCAGCTTAAGACCTACGGGGGACTATGGCTACACCTTC
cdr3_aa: CASSLRPTGDYGYTF

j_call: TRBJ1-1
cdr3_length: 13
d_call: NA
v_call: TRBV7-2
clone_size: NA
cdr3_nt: TGTGCCAGCAGCTCCCCACAGAGCAATGAAGCTTTCTTT
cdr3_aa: CASSSPQSNEAFF

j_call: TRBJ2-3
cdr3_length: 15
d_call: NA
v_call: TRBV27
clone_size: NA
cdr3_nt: TGTGCCAGCAGTTCACGGTCGACAGCGCAAGGTACGCAGTATTTT
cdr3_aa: CASSSRSTAQGTQYF

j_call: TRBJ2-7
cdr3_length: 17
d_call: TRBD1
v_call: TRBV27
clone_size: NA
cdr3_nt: TGTGCCAGCAGTTTTTCCCCCTCCGGGACAGGTGGATACGAGCAGTACTTC
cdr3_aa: CASSFSPSGTGGYEQYF

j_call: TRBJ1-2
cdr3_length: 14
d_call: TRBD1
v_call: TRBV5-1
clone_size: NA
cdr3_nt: TGCGCCAGCAGCTTGGCGGAGGGGGCATATGGCTACACCTTC
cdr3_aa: CASSLAEGAYGYTF

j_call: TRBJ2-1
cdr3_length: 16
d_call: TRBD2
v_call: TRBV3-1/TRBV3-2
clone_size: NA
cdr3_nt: TGTGCCAGCAGCTTGAGGACTAGCGGGAGCCTCAGTGAGCAGTTCTTC
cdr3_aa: CASSLRTSGSLSEQFF

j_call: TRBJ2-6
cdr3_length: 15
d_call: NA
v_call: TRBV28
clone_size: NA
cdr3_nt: TGTGCCAGCAGTTTAGCAGGGTCTGGGGCCAACGTCCTGACTTTC
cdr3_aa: CASSLAGSGANVLTF

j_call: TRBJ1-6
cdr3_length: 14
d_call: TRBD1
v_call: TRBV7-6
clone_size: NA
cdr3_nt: TGTGCCAGCAGCTTCGGACAGGGGGATTCACCCCTCCACTTT
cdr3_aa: CASSFGQGDSPLHF

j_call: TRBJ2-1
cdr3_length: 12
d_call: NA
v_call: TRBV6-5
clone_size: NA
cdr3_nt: TGTGCCAGCAGCCAAACATACAATGAGCAGTTCTTC
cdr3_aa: CASSQTYNEQFF

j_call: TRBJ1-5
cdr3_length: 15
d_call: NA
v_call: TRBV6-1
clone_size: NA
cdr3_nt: TGTGCCAGCAGTGAAGTGGGCCGTGGCAATCAGCCCCAGCATTTT
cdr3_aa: CASSEVGRGNQPQHF

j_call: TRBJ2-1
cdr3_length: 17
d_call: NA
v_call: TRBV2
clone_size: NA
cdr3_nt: TGTGCCAGCAGTGAAGCGGACCTCACGGGAGCTTACAATGAGCAGTTCTTC
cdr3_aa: CASSEADLTGAYNEQFF

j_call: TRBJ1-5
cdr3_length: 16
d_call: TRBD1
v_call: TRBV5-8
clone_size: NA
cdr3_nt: TGTGCCAGCAGCTCGGGTTGGGACAGGGGAAATCAGCCCCAGCATTTT
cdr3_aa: CASSSGWDRGNQPQHF

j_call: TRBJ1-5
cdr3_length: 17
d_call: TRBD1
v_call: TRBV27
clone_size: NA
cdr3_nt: TGTGCCAGCAGTTCGGGACAGGGGGCAGGTAGCAATCAGCCCCAGCATTTT
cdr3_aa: CASSSGQGAGSNQPQHF

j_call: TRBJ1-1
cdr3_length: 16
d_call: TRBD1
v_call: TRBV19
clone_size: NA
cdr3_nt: TGTGCCAGTAGTAAAGGACAGGGGAAAGTGAAAACTGAAGCTTTCTTT
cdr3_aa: CASSKGQGKVKTEAFF

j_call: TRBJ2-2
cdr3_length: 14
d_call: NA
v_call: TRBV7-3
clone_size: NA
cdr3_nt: TGTGCCAGCAGCTTGTTGCAGGGAACCGGGGAGCTGTTTTTT
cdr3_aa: CASSLLQGTGELFF

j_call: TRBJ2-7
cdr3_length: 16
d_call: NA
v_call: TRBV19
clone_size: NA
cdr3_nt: TGTGCCAGTAGTATATTTTTAGGGGGGGCCACCTACGAGCAGTACTTC
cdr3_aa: CASSIFLGGATYEQYF

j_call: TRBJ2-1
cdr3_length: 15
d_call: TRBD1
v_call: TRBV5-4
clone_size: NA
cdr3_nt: TGTGCCAGCAGCCCTGGACAGGGGGTATACAATGAGCAGTTCTTC
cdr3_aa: CASSPGQGVYNEQFF

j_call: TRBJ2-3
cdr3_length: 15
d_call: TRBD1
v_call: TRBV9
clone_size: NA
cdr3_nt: TGTGCCAGCAGCGTAGGAGGGGGCTGGGCAGATACGCAGTATTTT
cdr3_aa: CASSVGGGWADTQYF

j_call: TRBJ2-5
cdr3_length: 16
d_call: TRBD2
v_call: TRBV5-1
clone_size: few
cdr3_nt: TGCGCCAGCAGCTTGTCCGGCGGGAGTGTTCAAGAGACCCAGTACTTC
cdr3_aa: CASSLSGGSVQETQYF

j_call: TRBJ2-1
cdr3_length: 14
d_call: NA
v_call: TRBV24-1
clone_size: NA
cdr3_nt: TGTGCCACCAGTGACCCGGGTCCGGCGAGGGAGCAGTTCTTC
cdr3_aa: CATSDPGPAREQFF

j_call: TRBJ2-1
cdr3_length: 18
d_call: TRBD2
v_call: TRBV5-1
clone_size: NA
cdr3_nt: TGCGCCAGCAGCTTGGAGACTAGCGGGACCAGCTCCTACAATGAGCAGTTCTTC
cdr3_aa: CASSLETSGTSSYNEQFF

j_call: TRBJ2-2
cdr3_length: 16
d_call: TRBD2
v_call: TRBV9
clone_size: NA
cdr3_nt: TGTGCCAGCAGTAGTCGGAGCGGGGTGAACACCGGGGAGCTGTTTTTT
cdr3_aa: CASSSRSGVNTGELFF

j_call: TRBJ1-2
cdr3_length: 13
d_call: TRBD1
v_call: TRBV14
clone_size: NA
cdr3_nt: TGTGCCAGCAGCCAGGGACAGGGATATGGCTACACCTTC
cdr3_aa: CASSQGQGYGYTF

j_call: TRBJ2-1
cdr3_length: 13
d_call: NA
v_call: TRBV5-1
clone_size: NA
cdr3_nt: TGCGCCAGCAGCCCCCTGTCCTACAATGAGCAGTTCTTC
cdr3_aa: CASSPLSYNEQFF

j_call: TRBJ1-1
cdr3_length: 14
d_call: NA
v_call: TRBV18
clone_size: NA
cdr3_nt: TGTGCCAGCTCACCAACCGGAGATTTTCCAAAAGCTTTCTTT
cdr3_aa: CASSPTGDFPKAFF

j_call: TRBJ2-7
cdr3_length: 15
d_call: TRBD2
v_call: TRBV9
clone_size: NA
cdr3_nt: TGTGCCAGCAGCGTAGTCGCGGGAGGCTCCTACGAGCAGTACTTC
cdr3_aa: CASSVVAGGSYEQYF

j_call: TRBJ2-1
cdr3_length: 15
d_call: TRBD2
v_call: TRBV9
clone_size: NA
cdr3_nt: TGTGCCAGCAGCCCTTTAGCGGGAGTATCCAATGAGCAGTTCTTC
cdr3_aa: CASSPLAGVSNEQFF

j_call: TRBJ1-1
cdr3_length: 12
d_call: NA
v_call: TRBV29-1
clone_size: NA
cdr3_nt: TGCAGCGTTGGCGGGGGGTCGAGGGGAGCTTTCTTT
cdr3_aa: CSVGGGSRGAFF

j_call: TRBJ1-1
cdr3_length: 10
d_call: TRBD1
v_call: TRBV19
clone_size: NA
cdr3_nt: TGTGCCAGTTGGGACAGAGAAGCTTTCTTT
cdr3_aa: CASWDREAFF

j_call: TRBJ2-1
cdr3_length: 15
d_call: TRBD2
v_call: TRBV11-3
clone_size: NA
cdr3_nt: TGTGCCAGCAGCCCCAGGGGTAGCGGGAGTGGTGAGCAGTTCTTC
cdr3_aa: CASSPRGSGSGEQFF

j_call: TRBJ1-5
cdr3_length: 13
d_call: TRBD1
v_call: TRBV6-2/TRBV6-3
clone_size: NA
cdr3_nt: TGTGCCAGCAGTCCGCAGGACAGGGTTGTAATGCATTTT
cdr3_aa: CASSPQDRVVMHF

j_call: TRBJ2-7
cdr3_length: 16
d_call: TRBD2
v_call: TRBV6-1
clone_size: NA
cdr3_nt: TGTGCCAGCAGTGGGGGAGGGTCCCCTCCCCCCTACGAGCAGTACTTC
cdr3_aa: CASSGGGSPPPYEQYF

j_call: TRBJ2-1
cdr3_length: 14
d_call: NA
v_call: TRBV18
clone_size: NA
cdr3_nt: TGTGCCAGCTCACCTCTCGGGGGTGGCGATGAGCAGTTCTTC
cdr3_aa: CASSPLGGGDEQFF

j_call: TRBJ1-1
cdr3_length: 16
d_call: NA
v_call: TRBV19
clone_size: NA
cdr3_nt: TGTGCCAGTAGCAGCCGGGACTTTTTAGGGAACACTGAAGCTTTCTTT
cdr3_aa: CASSSRDFLGNTEAFF

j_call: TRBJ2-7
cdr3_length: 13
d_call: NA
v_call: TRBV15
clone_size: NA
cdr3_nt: TGTGCCACCAGCAGAGACAACTCCTACGAGCAGTACTTC
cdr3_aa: CATSRDNSYEQYF

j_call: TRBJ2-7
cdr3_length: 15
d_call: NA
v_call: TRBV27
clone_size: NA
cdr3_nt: TGTGCCAGCCTCCCCTGGCTTGACAGCAACTACGAGCAGTACTTC
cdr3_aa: CASLPWLDSNYEQYF

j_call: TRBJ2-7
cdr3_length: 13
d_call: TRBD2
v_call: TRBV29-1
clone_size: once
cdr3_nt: TGCAGCGTCGGGGGGGGTAGCTCCTACGAGCAGTACTTC
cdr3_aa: CSVGGGSSYEQYF